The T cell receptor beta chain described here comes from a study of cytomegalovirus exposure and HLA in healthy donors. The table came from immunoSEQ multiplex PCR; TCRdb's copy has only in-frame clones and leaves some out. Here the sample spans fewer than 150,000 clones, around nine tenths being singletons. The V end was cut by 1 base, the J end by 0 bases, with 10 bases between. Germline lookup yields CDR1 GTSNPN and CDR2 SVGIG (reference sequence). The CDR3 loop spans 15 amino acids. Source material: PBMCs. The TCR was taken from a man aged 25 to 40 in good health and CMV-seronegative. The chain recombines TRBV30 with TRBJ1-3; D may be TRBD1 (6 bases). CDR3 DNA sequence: TGTGCCTGGAGTGCCGGACAGAGCTCTGGAAACACCATATATTTT. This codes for CAWSAGQSSGNTIYF. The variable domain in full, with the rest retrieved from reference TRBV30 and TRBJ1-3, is SQTIHQWPATLVQPVGSPLSLECTVEGTSNPNLYWYRQAAGRGLQLLFYSVGIGQISSEVPQNLSASRPQDRQFILSSKKLLLSDSGFYLCAWSAGQSSGNTIYFGEGSWLTVV.